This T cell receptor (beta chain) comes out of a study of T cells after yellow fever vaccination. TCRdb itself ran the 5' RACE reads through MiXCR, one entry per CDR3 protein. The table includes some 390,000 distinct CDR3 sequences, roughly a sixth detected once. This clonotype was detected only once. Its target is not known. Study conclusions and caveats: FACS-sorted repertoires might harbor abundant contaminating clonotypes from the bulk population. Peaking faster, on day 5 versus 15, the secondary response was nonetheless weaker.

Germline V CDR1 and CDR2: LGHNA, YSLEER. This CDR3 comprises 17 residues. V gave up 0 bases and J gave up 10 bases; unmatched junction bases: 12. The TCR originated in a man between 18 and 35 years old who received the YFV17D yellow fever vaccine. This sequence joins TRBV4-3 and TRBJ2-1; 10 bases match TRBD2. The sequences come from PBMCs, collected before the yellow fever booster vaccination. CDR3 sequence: CASSQDRLSGGAGEQFF. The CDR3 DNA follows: TGCGCCAGCAGCCAAGATAGGCTCAGCGGGGGGGCTGGAGAGCAGTTCTTC.